The clone carrying this T cell receptor (beta chain) showed up many times. TCRdb independently ran MiXCR on the 5' RACE reads; one entry per CDR3 protein. The data show a few hundred thousand distinct CDR3 sequences, over 9% seen once. V was clipped by 6 bases and J by 5 bases; unmatched bases: 11. The CDR3 is 16 amino acids. The entry originates in a study of identical twins. These sequences were also reported in another study, on yellow fever vaccine responses in identical twins.

The sequence came from a woman under 30 in good health. Input material: CD8+ T cells sorted from blood. The V call is TRBV12-3 or TRBV12-4, the J call TRBJ2-3; TRBD2 matches 10 bases. The CDR3 protein is CASRVVGSSGGDTQYF. The CDR3 nucleotides read TGTGCCAGCAGGGTCGTGGGGTCTAGCGGGGGAGATACGCAGTATTTT.